This TCR beta chain was sequenced during a study of blood T cell repertoires in COVID-19. The wider study: Samples taken during acute and convalescent COVID-19 were collected in the United States, Italy and Spain. T cells, B-cell-depleted T cells, or PBMCs supplied cDNA or gDNA.

The CDR3 sequence is 16 residues long. Losses at the gene ends were 3 bases for V and 0 bases for J; bases not matched to a gene: 6. The germline CDR1 and CDR2 sequences are LNHDA and SQIVND (reference sequence). Per the original data handling: Amplification of reference gene primers was used by the study to estimate nucleated cell counts. The assay was immunoSEQ multiplex PCR, and TCRdb's table has in-frame clones only and misses some. The DNA gave D and trimming, while V, J and clone size come from that table. The sample carries fewer than 200,000 clones, roughly 80% recorded once. The sample was peripheral blood. The chain is built from TRBV19 and TRBJ2-3; 7 bases are shared with TRBD1. The clonotype comes from a human donor in a cohort sampled during active COVID-19. Written as DNA, the CDR3 is TGTGCCAGTAGTATTGGGACAGAGATTAGCACAGATACGCAGTATTTT. Its translation: CASSIGTEISTDTQYF.